This T cell receptor beta chain appears in the sequencing data of a study of blood T cell repertoires in COVID-19. This CDR3 has 16 residues. Germline V gene data show CDR1 as SEHNR and CDR2 as FQNEAQ (reference sequence). V lost 5 bases and J lost 2, with 15 bases in between. Measured with immunoSEQ multiplex PCR; TCRdb has only the in-frame clones, and not every one. The table has some 60,000 clones, roughly 86% seen once. This receptor was obtained from a man in his 70s with acute or convalescent COVID-19. Sequenced material: peripheral blood. V usage is TRBV7-9 and J usage is TRBJ2-2, with TRBD1 as a possible D gene (6 bases). CDR3 in amino acids: CASSQSRGLNTGELFF. The CDR3 nucleotides read TGTGCCAGCAGCCAAAGCAGGGGTCTAAACACCGGGGAGCTGTTTTTT.